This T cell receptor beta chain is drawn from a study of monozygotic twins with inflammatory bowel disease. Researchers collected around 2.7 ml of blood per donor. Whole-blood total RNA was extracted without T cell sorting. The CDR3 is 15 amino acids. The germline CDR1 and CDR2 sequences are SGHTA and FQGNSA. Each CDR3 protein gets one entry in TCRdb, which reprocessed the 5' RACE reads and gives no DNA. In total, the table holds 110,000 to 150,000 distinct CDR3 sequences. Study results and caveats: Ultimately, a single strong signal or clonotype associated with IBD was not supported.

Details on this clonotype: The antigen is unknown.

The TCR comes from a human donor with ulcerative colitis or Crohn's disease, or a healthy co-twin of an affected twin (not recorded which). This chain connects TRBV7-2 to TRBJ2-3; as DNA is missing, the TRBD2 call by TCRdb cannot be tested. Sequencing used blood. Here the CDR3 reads CASSRTSGGTDTQYF.